This T cell receptor beta chain was sequenced for a study of vaccination and CD4 T cells after COVID-19. Cultured CD4+ T cell DNA underwent sequencing with the Oncomine TCR Beta short-read assay. A single record per CDR3 protein comes from TCRdb applying MiXCR to the PCR reads. The sample shows over 11,000 distinct CDR3 sequences, around 57% of them seen only once. Comments on this clonotype: Antigen specificity is unknown.

Documented treatment: approximately 9-day PBMC culture with coronavirus spike peptide pools or control peptides (ViraFEST assay). The source is a human donor who had recovered from COVID-19. Sequenced input: CD4+ T cells from blood, cultured in vitro.

The CDR3, as DNA: TGCAGTGCTAGTTTTAGCGCCGATACGCAGTATTTT. It translates to CSASFSADTQYF. The rearrangement links TRBV20-1 to TRBJ2-3, with D perhaps matching TRBD2 (5 bases). V lost 3 bases and J lost 6, with 10 bases in between. Germline V gene lookup returns CDR1 DFQATT and CDR2 SNEGSKA (reference sequence). The CDR3 totals 12 residues.